The subject of this entry is one T cell receptor (beta chain). Its antigen is undetermined. Other DNA sequences within the sample encode an identical CDR3. Using immunoSEQ multiplex PCR, the repertoire was profiled, and TCRdb retains in-frame clones only, with some absent. Counted here are hundreds of thousands of clones, around 97% occurring once; the ten biggest clones make up less than 0.065%. The CDR3 is 13 residues long. Looked up from germline, CDR1 is MNHEY and CDR2 is SVGAGI. V lost 2 bases and J 1 base, leaving 5 bases between the germline ends. The data derive from a study of shared clonotypes between healthy human individuals. General study points: Sharing across four donors was seen in 4% to 6.5% of naive CD4 clonotypes.

The sample taken for sequencing was naive CD4+ T cells sorted from blood. The subset here: CD45RA+ positively selected. The chain couples TRBV6-5 to TRBJ1-1; D is undetermined. This TCR was recovered from a woman under 40 in good health. The DNA of the CDR3 is TGTGCCAGCAGTTACGGCAGGAACACTGAAGCTTTCTTT. Protein sequence: CASSYGRNTEAFF.